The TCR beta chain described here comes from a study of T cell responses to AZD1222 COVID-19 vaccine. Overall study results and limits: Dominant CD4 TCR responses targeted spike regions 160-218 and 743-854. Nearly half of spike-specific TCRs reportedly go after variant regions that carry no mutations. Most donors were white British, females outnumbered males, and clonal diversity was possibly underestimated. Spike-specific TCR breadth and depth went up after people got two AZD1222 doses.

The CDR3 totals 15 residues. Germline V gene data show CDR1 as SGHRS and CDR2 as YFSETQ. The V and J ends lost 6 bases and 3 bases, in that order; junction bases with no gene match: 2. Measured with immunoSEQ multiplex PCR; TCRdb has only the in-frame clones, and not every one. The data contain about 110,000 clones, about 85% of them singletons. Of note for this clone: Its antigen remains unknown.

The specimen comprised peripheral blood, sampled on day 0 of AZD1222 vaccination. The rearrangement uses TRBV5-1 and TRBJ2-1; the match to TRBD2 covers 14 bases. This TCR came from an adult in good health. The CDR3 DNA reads TGCGCCAGCACGGGACTAGCGGGAGACTACAATGAGCAGTTCTTC. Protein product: CASTGLAGDYNEQFF.